The entry below describes one T cell receptor (beta chain). The antigen remains unidentified. The healthy adult donors were HIV-negative and reported no recent acute infections or vaccinations. Splitting of CD4+ cells produced CD45RA+ naive and CD45RA-negative memory subsets. The assay was immunoSEQ multiplex PCR, and TCRdb's table has in-frame clones only and misses some. The table has about 2 million clones, about 95% seen once; the top ten hold more than 0.1%. The data originate from a study of shared clonotypes between healthy human individuals. The CDR3 contains 16 residues. Germline lookup yields CDR1 SEHNR and CDR2 FQNEAQ (reference sequence). General study findings and limits: Some clonotypes were shared by all four sorted-subset donors, while others were not shared. The non-shared ones had lower generation probabilities than the shared ones.

The receptor's source is a man between 18 and 29 years old in good health. Sequenced: naive CD4+ T cells sorted from blood. This sample's subset: CD45RA+ positively selected. The chain has TRBV7-9 and TRBJ2-1; 9 bases align to TRBD1. CDR3 nucleotides: TGTGCAACAACCAAACAGGGGGCGGAATCCTACAATGAGCAGTTCTTC. Its protein is CATTKQGAESYNEQFF.